These 18 T cell receptor beta chains share one sample of origin, sequenced in a study of shared T cell receptors in the human thymus. Here immunoSEQ multiplex PCR was the method, and the copy in TCRdb shows in-frame clones only, minus some. The sample consists of 650,000 to 950,000 clones, approximately 83% of them appearing once. The sample was also linked to a second study, of human thymus T cells.

The sequencing sample was made of thymocytes. The origin of the receptors is a girl less than two years old with a congenital heart defect.

The chain has TRBV6-4 and TRBJ1-2; D perhaps matches TRBD1 (5 bases). The CDR3 runs to 15 residues. Trimming removed 0 bases from V and 8 bases from J, with 16 bases in between. The germline V gene has CDR1 MRHNA and CDR2 SNTAGT. This CDR3 is CASSDSTSGWTGYTF. CDR3 nucleotide sequence: TGTGCCAGCAGTGACTCCACCTCAGGGTGGACAGGCTACACCTTC.

The chain combines TRBV27 with TRBJ2-1, with 8 bases identical to TRBD1. The V segment lost 3 bases and the J segment 7 bases; nucleotides outside the gene matches: 2. The CDR3 has 13 residues. CDR1 MNHEY and CDR2 SMNVEV come from the germline V gene (reference sequence). CDR3 residues: CASSLRTGNEQFF. CDR3 sequence (DNA): TGTGCCAGCAGTTTGAGGACAGGGAATGAGCAGTTCTTC.

V is TRBV27 and J is TRBJ2-2; 9 nucleotides line up with TRBD1. CDR1 and CDR2 from the germline V gene are MNHEY and SMNVEV (reference sequence). J was trimmed by 6 bases and V by 3 bases; bases with no gene match: 5. CDR3 length: 15 amino acids. The CDR3: CASSFGTGSAGELFF. CDR3 sequence (DNA): TGTGCCAGCAGTTTTGGGACAGGGTCAGCCGGGGAGCTGTTTTTT.

The rearrangement uses TRBV30 and TRBJ2-7, with 7 bases fitting TRBD2. The CDR3 extends over 16 amino acids. With 3 bases clipped from V and 5 bases from J, the junction kept 16 bases outside the gene matches. Germline loops: CDR1 GTSNPN, CDR2 SVGIG (reference sequence). Here the CDR3 DNA reads TGTGCCTGGAGGACCTCCTGGACTAGGGGACGCGACGAGCAGTACTTC. Translation: CAWRTSWTRGRDEQYF.

This chain uses TRBV29-1 with TRBJ1-1; D is unresolved. Trimming took off 4 bases at V and 8 bases at J, with 14 bases between the two ends. From germline, CDR1 is SQVTM and CDR2 ANQGSEA. The length of the CDR3 is 12 residues. The chain's CDR3 is CSVGEVGREAFF. As DNA, the CDR3 is TGCAGCGTTGGAGAGGTAGGCAGGGAAGCTTTCTTT.

The gene calls are TRBV15 and TRBJ2-5; 12 bases line up with TRBD2. The CDR3 extends over 19 amino acids. Unmatched junction bases numbered 14, after V lost 2 bases and J lost 4 bases. The V gene's germline CDR1 is LNHNV and CDR2 YYDKDF (reference sequence). The CDR3: CATSRYHTGLAGLGETQYF. The DNA of the CDR3 is TGTGCCACCAGCAGATACCACACGGGACTAGCGGGCCTGGGAGAGACCCAGTACTTC.

The V and J genes are TRBV19 and TRBJ1-6; 8 bases agree with TRBD1. CDR1 is LNHDA and CDR2 is SQIVND in the germline V gene (reference sequence). The trim removed 0 bases at V and 10 bases at J, leaving 11 bases unmatched. The CDR3 extends over 17 amino acids. The DNA for the CDR3 is TGTGCCAGTAGTATAGACTACAGGGGGAAGTTTCACTCACCCCTCCACTTT. It codes for CASSIDYRGKFHSPLHF.

This sequence joins TRBV7-7 and TRBJ2-3; 14 nucleotides agree with TRBD2. The germline gives CDR1 SSHAT, CDR2 FNYEAQ (reference sequence). The length of the CDR3 is 19 residues. V was pared by 5 bases and J by 2 bases, with 12 bases of the junction left unmatched. This CDR3 reads CASSRLRTSGGPTTDTQYF. CDR3 in DNA: TGTGCCAGCAGCCGGCTCCGGACTAGCGGGGGGCCGACCACAGATACGCAGTATTTT.

The chain has TRBV7-4 and TRBJ1-5, with 9 nucleotides matching TRBD1. With 5 bases clipped from V and 2 bases from J, the junction kept 10 bases outside the gene matches. Germline V gene sequence: CDR1 SGHVT, CDR2 SQSDAQ. The CDR3 loop spans 17 amino acids. The CDR3 region has the DNA TGTGCCAGCAGCCCATACAGGGGGCGCCGCGGCAATCAGCCCCAGCATTTT. Translating it yields CASSPYRGRRGNQPQHF.

The chain carries TRBV4-3 and TRBJ2-3, with 7 bases that match TRBD1. CDR1 is LGHNA, CDR2 YSLEER, per germline. The CDR3 runs 15 residues. Unmatched junction bases numbered 5, after V lost 2 bases and J lost 3 bases. The CDR3 loop reads CASSQRTGETDTQYF. As DNA, the CDR3 is TGCGCCAGCAGCCAAAGGACAGGAGAGACAGATACGCAGTATTTT.

The chain joins TRBV7-6 to TRBJ2-7; 10 bases are shared with TRBD2. The CDR3 contains 17 residues. The germline V gene encodes CDR1 SGHVS and CDR2 FNYEAQ. V gave up 3 bases and J gave up 2 bases; unmatched junction bases: 10. CDR3 residues: CASSFLAGGLGPYEQYF. In DNA, the CDR3 is TGTGCCAGCAGCTTCTTAGCGGGGGGTCTGGGCCCCTACGAGCAGTACTTC.

The gene calls are TRBV5-4 and TRBJ2-6; D gene ambiguous. Trimming removed 1 base at V and 0 bases at J, with 14 bases between. Germline V gives CDR1 SGHNT, CDR2 YYREEE (reference sequence). The CDR3 has 18 residues. The CDR3 region is CASSLCLITSSGANVLTF. Here the CDR3 DNA reads TGTGCCAGCAGCTTGTGTCTCATCACAAGCTCTGGGGCCAACGTCCTGACTTTC.

The chain has TRBV27 and TRBJ1-1; TRBD1 might be the D (6 bases). The germline V and J ends were trimmed by 6 bases and 3 bases, with 17 bases remaining between them. Per the germline V gene, CDR1 is MNHEY and CDR2 is SMNVEV (reference sequence). The CDR3 spans 15 residues. CDR3 DNA sequence: TGTGCCAGCAGACTAACGGGGGGCAGGGACACTGAAGCTTTCTTT. Residues: CASRLTGGRDTEAFF.

The J gene is TRBJ1-2, the V gene TRBV7-2, with a tentative D call TRBD1 (6 bases). This CDR3 spans 15 amino acids. V dropped 7 bases and J dropped 4 bases, with 19 bases sitting between them. The germline V gene has CDR1 SGHTA and CDR2 FQGNSA. The CDR3 nucleotides read TGTGCCAGCAATACCCATGGCCAGGGGATCTATGGCTACACCTTC. This codes for CASNTHGQGIYGYTF.

V gene TRBV18 combines with J gene TRBJ1-5; TRBD1 is a possible D gene (5 bases). The CDR3 contains 18 residues. Germline loops: CDR1 KGHSH, CDR2 LQKENI. V was clipped by 3 bases and J by 0 bases, with 18 bases between them. CDR3 DNA sequence: TGTGCCAGCTCACCCGGGCAGGGAACCCCTTATAGCAATCAGCCCCAGCATTTT. Translation gives CASSPGQGTPYSNQPQHF.

This clone is a singleton in its sample. The chain combines TRBV6-5 with TRBJ1-5; D possibly corresponds to TRBD1 (5 bases). This CDR3 is built from 15 residues. Trimming took 10 bases from V and 6 from J, leaving 22 bases between them. Germline assignment: CDR1 MNHEY and CDR2 SVGAGI. In nucleotides, the CDR3 is TGTGCCACCCGGAGGGCCGCCGGGGGAGCTCAGCCCCAGCATTTT. Residues: CATRRAAGGAQPQHF.

The V and J genes are TRBV14 and TRBJ1-4, with D possibly matching TRBD1 (6 bases). V dropped 2 bases and J dropped 11 bases, with 18 bases sitting between them. The CDR3 loop spans 15 amino acids. Germline loops: CDR1 SGHDN, CDR2 FVKESK. The CDR3 is CASSQKDARGDKLFF. The CDR3 nucleotides are TGTGCCAGCAGCCAAAAAGACGCCAGGGGAGATAAACTGTTTTTT.

The V and J genes are TRBV20-1 and TRBJ1-1; D might be TRBD1 (5 bases). The CDR3 totals 11 residues. The germline V and J ends were trimmed by 6 bases and 4 bases, with 9 bases remaining between them. Germline V CDR1 and CDR2: DFQATT, SNEGSKA (reference sequence). This chain's CDR3 is CSAGRVTEAFF. CDR3 nucleotide sequence: TGCAGTGCAGGCAGGGTCACTGAAGCTTTCTTT.